This T cell receptor beta chain was identified in a study of blood T cell repertoires in COVID-19. Study at large: Specimens from acute and convalescent COVID-19 originated in the United States, Italy and Spain. T cells, B-cell-depleted T cells, or PBMCs supplied cDNA or gDNA.

V was pared by 5 bases and J by 5 bases, with 7 bases of the junction left unmatched. The CDR3 covers 14 residues. Germline CDR1 reads SGHKS; CDR2 reads YYEKEE (reference sequence). Source study methods: Nucleated cell counts were estimated from reference gene primer amplification. Using immunoSEQ multiplex PCR, the repertoire was profiled, and TCRdb retains in-frame clones only, with some absent. The DNA was the basis for D and trimming; V, J and clone size are from that table. The top ten hold roughly 12% of the sample, which has about 70,000 clones, approximately 86% seen once. The sequenced material came from peripheral blood. The J gene is TRBJ1-1, the V gene TRBV5-5; 9 positions match TRBD1. The receptor was derived from a human donor in a cohort sampled during active COVID-19. The CDR3 protein is CASRGQGRGTEAFF. Here the CDR3 DNA reads TGTGCCAGCAGAGGACAGGGGCGGGGGACTGAAGCTTTCTTT.